This T cell receptor (beta chain) was sequenced in a study of cytomegalovirus exposure and HLA in healthy donors. The J segment lost 4 bases and the V segment lost 3 bases, leaving 6 bases of the junction unmatched. Germline assignment: CDR1 SGDLS and CDR2 YYNGEE. The CDR3 is 16 amino acids. With 60 Vbeta and 13 Jbeta primers, the PCR was carried out. Produced via immunoSEQ multiplex PCR; TCRdb's table is partial and in-frame only. The table has 65,000 to 90,000 clones, roughly 89% seen once. On this clone: Its antigen is unknown.

Study-level results: The authors later found TCR association rates varying by HLA locus, with DRB1 most and HLA-C fewest. Later work found most CMV-associated TCR beta chains apparently HLA-restricted. When the data were analyzed later, several of the most significant clusters appeared to be linked to common viral pathogens.

The chain couples TRBV9 to TRBJ2-3; TRBD2 matches at 12 bases. The source is a woman aged 25 to 39 in good health and CMV-seronegative. Sequencing input: PBMCs. Written as DNA, the CDR3 is TGTGCCAGCAGCGCTGGACTAGCGGGACGAGCAGATACGCAGTATTTT. Encoded protein: CASSAGLAGRADTQYF.